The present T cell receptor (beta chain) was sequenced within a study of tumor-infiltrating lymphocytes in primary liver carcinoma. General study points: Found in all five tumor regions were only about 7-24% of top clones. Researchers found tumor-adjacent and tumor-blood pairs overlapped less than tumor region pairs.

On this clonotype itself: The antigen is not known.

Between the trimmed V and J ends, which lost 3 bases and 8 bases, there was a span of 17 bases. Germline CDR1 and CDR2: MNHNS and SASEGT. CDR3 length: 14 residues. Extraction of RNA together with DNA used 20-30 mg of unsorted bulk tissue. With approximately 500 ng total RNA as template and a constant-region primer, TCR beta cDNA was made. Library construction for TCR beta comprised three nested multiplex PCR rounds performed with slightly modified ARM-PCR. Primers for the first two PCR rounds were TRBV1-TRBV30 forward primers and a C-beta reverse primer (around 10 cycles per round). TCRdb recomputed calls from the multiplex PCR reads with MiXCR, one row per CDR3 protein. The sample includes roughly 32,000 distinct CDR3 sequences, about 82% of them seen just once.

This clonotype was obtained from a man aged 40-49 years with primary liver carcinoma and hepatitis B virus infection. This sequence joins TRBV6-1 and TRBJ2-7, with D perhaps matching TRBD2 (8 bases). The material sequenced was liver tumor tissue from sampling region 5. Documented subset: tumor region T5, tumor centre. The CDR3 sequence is CASSERGREDQQYF. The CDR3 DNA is TGTGCCAGCAGTGAGAGGGGGCGGGAGGACCAGCAGTACTTC.